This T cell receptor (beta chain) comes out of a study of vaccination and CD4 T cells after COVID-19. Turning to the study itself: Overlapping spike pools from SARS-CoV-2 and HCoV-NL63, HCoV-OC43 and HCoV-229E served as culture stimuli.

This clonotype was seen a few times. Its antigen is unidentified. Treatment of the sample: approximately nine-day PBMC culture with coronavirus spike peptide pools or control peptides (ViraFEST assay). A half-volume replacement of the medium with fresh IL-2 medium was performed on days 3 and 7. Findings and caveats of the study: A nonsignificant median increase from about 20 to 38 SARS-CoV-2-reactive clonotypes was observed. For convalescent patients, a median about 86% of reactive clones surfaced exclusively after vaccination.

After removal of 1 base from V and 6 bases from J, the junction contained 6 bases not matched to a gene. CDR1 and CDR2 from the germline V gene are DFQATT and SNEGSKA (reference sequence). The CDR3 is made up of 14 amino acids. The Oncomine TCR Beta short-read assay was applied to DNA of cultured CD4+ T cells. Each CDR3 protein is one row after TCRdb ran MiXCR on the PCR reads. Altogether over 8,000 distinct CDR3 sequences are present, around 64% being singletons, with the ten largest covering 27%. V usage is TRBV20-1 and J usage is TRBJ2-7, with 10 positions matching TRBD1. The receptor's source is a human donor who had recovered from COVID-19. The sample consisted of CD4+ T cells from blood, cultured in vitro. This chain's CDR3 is CSARVGTGVGEQYF. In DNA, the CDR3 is TGCAGTGCTAGAGTCGGGACAGGGGTAGGCGAGCAGTACTTC.